The source of this T cell receptor beta chain is a study of blood T cell repertoires in COVID-19. Study summary: Spain, Italy and the United States supplied samples that represented acute and convalescent COVID-19. The cDNA or gDNA used as material had been derived from T cells, B-cell-depleted T cells, or PBMCs.

Methods used by the authors: The assay estimated nucleated cells by amplifying reference gene primers. The protocol was immunoSEQ multiplex PCR, while the TCRdb copy is restricted to in-frame clones and leaves out a portion. V, J and clone size derive from that table, while D and trimming were established from the DNA sequence. The table records around 620,000 clones, over 80% of them present only once. The source material was peripheral blood. This sequence originates from a woman in her late teens or twenties with acute or convalescent COVID-19.

The CDR3 DNA follows: TGTGCCAGCAGCCCCCACGAGACTAGCGTTTCCTACGAGCAGTACTTC. As protein: CASSPHETSVSYEQYF. V is TRBV7-3 and J is TRBJ2-7; 8 bases fit TRBD2. CDR1 SGHTA and CDR2 FQGTGA come from the germline V gene. The CDR3 has 16 amino acids. Losses at the gene ends were 5 bases for V and 1 base for J; bases not matched to a gene: 10.